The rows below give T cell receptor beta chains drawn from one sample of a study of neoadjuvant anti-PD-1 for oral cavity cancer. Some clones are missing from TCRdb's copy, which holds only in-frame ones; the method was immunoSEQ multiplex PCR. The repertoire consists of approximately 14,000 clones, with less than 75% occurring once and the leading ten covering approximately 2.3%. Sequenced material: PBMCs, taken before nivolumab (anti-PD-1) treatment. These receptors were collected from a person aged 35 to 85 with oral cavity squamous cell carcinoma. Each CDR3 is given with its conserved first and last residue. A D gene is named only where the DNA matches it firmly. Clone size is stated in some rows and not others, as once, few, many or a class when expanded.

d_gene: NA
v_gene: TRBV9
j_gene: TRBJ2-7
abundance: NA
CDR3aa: CASSIRPGNYEQYF
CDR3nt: TGTGCCAGCAGCATCAGACCGGGGAACTACGAGCAGTACTTC

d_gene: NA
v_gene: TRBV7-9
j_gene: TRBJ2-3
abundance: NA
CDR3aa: CASSLRDTDTQYF
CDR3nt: TGTGCCAGCAGCCTAAGAGACACAGATACGCAGTATTTT

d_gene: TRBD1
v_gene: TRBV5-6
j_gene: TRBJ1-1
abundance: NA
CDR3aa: CASSLSQGGLLTNTEAFF
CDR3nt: TGTGCCAGCAGCTTGTCACAGGGGGGGTTACTGACGAACACTGAAGCTTTCTTT

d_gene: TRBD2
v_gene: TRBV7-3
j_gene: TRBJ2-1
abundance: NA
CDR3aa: CASSDSGRLNEQFF
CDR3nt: TGTGCCAGCAGCGATAGCGGGAGGCTCAATGAGCAGTTCTTC

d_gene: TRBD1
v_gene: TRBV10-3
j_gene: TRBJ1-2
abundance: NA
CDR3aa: CAISVGQGDGYTF
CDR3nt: TGTGCCATCAGTGTAGGGCAGGGGGATGGCTACACCTTC

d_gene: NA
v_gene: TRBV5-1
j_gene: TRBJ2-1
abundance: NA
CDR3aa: CASSLMAQGGNEQFF
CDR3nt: TGCGCCAGCAGCCTAATGGCTCAGGGGGGCAATGAGCAGTTCTTC

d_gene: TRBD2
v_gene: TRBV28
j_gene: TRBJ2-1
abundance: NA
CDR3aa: CASSLGRGLVYNEQFF
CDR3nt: TGTGCCAGCAGTTTAGGGAGGGGCCTGGTCTACAATGAGCAGTTCTTC

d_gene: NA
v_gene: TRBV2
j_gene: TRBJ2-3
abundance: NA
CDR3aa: CASKEGGGTDTQYF
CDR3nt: TGTGCCAGCAAAGAGGGGGGTGGCACAGATACGCAGTATTTT

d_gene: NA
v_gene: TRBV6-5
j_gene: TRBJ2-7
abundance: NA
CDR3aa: CASSRQGDEQYF
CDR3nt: TGTGCCAGCAGTCGGCAGGGAGACGAGCAGTACTTC

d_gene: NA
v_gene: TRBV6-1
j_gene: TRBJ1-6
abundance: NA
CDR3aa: CASSDSGRSDSPLHF
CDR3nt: TGTGCCAGCAGTGACTCGGGACGGAGTGATTCACCCCTCCACTTT

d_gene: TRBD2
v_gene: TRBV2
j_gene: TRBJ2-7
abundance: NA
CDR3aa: CASTLAGPEREQYF
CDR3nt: TGTGCCAGCACCCTAGCGGGGCCGGAGAGGGAGCAGTACTTC

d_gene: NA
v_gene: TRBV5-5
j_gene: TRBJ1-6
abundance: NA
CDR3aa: CASRAGTANSPLHF
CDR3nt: TGTGCCAGCAGAGCTGGGACCGCTAATTCACCCCTCCACTTT

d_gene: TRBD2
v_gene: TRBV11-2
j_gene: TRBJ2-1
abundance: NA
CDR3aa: CASSLRTSRANEQFF
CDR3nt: TGTGCCAGCAGCCTTCGGACTAGTCGGGCCAATGAGCAGTTCTTC

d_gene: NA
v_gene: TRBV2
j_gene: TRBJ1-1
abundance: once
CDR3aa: CASRRQLRVEAEAFF
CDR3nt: TGTGCCAGCAGGCGTCAGCTCCGGGTAGAGGCTGAAGCTTTCTTT

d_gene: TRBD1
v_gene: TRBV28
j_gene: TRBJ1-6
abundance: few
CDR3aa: CASSTTGGVNSPLHF
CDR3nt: TGTGCCAGCAGTACCACAGGGGGAGTAAATTCACCCCTCCACTTT

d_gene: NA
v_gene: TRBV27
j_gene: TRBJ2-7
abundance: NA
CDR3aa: CASSFPGTGEQYF
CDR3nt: TGTGCCAGCAGTTTCCCCGGGACCGGCGAGCAGTACTTC

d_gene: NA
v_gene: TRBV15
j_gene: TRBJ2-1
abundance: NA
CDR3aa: CATSREGGAHNEQFF
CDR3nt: TGTGCCACCAGCAGAGAAGGGGGGGCCCACAATGAGCAGTTCTTC

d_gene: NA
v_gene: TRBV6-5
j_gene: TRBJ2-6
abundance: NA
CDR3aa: CASSAWGAGANVLTF
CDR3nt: TGTGCCAGCAGTGCTTGGGGAGCTGGGGCCAACGTCCTGACTTTC

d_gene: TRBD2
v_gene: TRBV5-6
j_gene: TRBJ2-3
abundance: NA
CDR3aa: CASSLTTSGGPSTDTQYF
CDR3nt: TGTGCCAGCAGCTTGACTACTAGCGGGGGACCGAGCACAGATACGCAGTATTTT

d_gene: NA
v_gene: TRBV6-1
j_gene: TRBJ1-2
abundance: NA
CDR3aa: CASSEARNRYGYTF
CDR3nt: TGTGCCAGCAGTGAAGCGAGAAATCGGTATGGCTACACCTTC

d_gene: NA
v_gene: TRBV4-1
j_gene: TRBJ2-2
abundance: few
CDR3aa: CASSMLGQTGELFF
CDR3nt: TGCGCCAGCAGCATGCTAGGACAGACCGGGGAGCTGTTTTTT

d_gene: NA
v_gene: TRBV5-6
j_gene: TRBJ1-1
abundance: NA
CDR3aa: CASSLGRVNTEAFF
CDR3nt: TGTGCCAGCAGCTTGGGTCGGGTGAACACTGAAGCTTTCTTT

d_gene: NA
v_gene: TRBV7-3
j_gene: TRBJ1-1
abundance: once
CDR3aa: CASSPTKGITEAFF
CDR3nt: TGTGCCAGCAGCCCGACAAAGGGGATCACTGAAGCTTTCTTT

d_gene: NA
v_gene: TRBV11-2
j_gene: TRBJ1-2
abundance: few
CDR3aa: CASSLGAGDRHTF
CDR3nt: TGTGCCAGCAGCTTAGGGGCCGGGGATCGGCACACTTTC

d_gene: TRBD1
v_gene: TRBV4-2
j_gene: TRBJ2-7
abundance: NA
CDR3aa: CASSQVDRANYEQYF
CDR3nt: TGTGCCAGCAGCCAAGTTGACAGGGCCAACTACGAGCAGTACTTC

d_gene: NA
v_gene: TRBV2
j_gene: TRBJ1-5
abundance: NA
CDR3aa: CASRSPRGGNQPQHF
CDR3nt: TGTGCCAGCAGGTCCCCTCGGGGTGGCAATCAGCCCCAGCATTTT

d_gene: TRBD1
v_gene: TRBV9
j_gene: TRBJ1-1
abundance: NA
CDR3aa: CASSSQGGTVIFF
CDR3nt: TGTGCCAGCAGCTCTCAAGGCGGGACAGTAATCTTCTTT

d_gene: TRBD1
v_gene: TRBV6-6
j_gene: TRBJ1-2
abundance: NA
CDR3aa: CASSYETGIGGYTF
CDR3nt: TGTGCCAGCAGTTACGAGACAGGGATAGGTGGCTACACCTTC

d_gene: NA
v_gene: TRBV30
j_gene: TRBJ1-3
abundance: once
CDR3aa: CAWRARRNSGNTIYF
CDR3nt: TGTGCCTGGAGAGCTCGGCGTAACTCTGGAAACACCATATATTTT

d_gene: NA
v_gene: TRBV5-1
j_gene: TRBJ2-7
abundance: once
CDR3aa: CASGRKGGHEQYF
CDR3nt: TGCGCCAGCGGGAGGAAAGGAGGACACGAGCAGTACTTC

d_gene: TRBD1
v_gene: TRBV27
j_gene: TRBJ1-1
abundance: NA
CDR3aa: CASSLRGRRGTSNTEAFF
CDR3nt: TGTGCCAGCAGTTTAAGGGGGCGGCGCGGGACATCGAACACTGAAGCTTTCTTT

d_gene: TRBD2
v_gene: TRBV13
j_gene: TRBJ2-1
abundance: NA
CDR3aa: CASSLGWAGVNNEQFF
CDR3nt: TGTGCCAGCAGCTTAGGCTGGGCGGGAGTAAACAATGAGCAGTTCTTC

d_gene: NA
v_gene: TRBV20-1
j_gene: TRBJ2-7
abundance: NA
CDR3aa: CSGGGDEQYF
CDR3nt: TGCAGTGGGGGTGGGGACGAGCAGTACTTC

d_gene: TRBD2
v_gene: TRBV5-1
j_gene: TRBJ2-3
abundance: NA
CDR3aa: CASSLAGGGDTQYF
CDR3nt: TGCGCCAGCAGCTTAGCGGGAGGAGGGGATACGCAGTATTTT

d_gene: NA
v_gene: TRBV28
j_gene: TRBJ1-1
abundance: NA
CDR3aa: CASSLAAPRVGAFF
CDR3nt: TGTGCCAGCAGTTTGGCTGCGCCGAGAGTTGGAGCTTTCTTT

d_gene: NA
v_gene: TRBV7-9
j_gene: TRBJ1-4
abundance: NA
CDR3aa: CASSSPLQWEKLFF
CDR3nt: TGTGCCAGCAGCTCCCCACTTCAATGGGAAAAACTGTTTTTT

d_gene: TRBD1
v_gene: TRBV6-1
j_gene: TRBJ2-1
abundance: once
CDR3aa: CASRTGVHEQFF
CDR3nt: TGTGCCAGCCGGACAGGGGTACATGAGCAGTTCTTC

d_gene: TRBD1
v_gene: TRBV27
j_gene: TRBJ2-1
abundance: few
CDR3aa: CASSLGQGDRANEQFF
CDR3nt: TGTGCCAGCAGTCTCGGACAGGGGGATAGGGCGAATGAGCAGTTCTTC